This TCR beta chain was identified in a study of early stage breast cancer tumors. General study points: Most shared enriched TCRB sequences were commonly generated ones.

With respect to this clone: What it binds is not known.

CDR3 length equals 14 residues. V gave up 4 bases and J gave up 5 bases; unmatched junction bases: 1. Germline CDR1 and CDR2: MDHEN and SYDVKM. The table came from immunoSEQ multiplex PCR; TCRdb's copy has only in-frame clones and leaves some out. The sample comprises several thousand clones, more than 55% of which are singletons, and about a sixth rests with the top ten. The TCR sequence derives from a person aged 45 to 59 with breast cancer. The chain joins TRBV28 to TRBJ2-2; 10 nucleotides line up with TRBD1. Sequenced material: breast tumor tissue. In DNA form, the CDR3 reads TGTGCCAGCAGTTGGACAGGGGGAACCGGGGAGCTGTTTTTT. Translating it yields CASSWTGGTGELFF.